These 7 T cell receptor beta chains were all obtained from the same sample, sequenced in a study of cytomegalovirus exposure and HLA in healthy donors. With 60 Vbeta and 13 Jbeta primers, the PCR was carried out. Clones were sequenced by immunoSEQ multiplex PCR, and TCRdb holds only the in-frame ones, with some missing. There are under 40,000 clones in the sample, with approximately 2.1% held by the top ten. The sequenced sample consisted of PBMCs. Receptor source: a woman between 40 and 50 years old in good health and CMV-seropositive.

The chain carries TRBV7-9 and TRBJ2-7, with 8 nucleotides matching TRBD2. The germline gives CDR1 SEHNR, CDR2 FQNEAQ (reference sequence). The CDR3 consists of 15 residues. Losses at the gene ends were 1 base for V and 4 bases for J; bases not matched to a gene: 6. CDR3 amino acids: CASSLVSGSLYEQYF. CDR3 nucleotide sequence: TGTGCCAGCAGCTTAGTAAGCGGGAGTCTGTACGAGCAGTACTTC.

CDR3 DNA sequence: TGTGCCAGCAGCGCTCTAGCGGTTTTGTACAATGAGCAGTTCTTC. Its translation: CASSALAVLYNEQFF. The rearrangement uses TRBV7-2 and TRBJ2-1; 7 bases match TRBD2. The CDR3 sequence is 15 residues long. The germline gives CDR1 SGHTA, CDR2 FQGNSA. The ends lost 5 bases at V and 4 bases at J; junction bases unmatched: 8. The full variable domain, with the rest looked up from reference TRBV7-2 and TRBJ2-1, is GAGVSQSPSNKVTEKGKDVELRCDPISGHTALYWYRQSLGQGLEFLIYFQGNSAPDKSGLPSDRFSAERTGGSVSTLTIQRTQQEDSAVYLCASSALAVLYNEQFFGPGTRLTVL.

The chain employs TRBV6-6 and TRBJ1-1; TRBD1 agrees at 7 bases. The germline V gene has CDR1 MNHNY and CDR2 SVGAGI (reference sequence). The CDR3 contains 16 residues. After removal of 6 bases from V and 1 base from J, the junction contained 11 bases not matched to a gene. In DNA form, the CDR3 reads TGTGCCAGCAGAGACCTAGGGGACAGAAAGAACACTGAAGCTTTCTTT. Translated: CASRDLGDRKNTEAFF.

The J gene is TRBJ2-7, the V gene TRBV5-1; 14 nucleotides match TRBD2. J gave up 5 bases and V 3 bases, and 4 bases lay outside the gene matches. Looked up from germline, CDR1 is SGHRS and CDR2 is YFSETQ. The CDR3 spans 15 residues. The CDR3 bases are TGCGCCAGCAGCTCTGGACTAGCGGGAGGTCACGAGCAGTACTTC. Its translation: CASSSGLAGGHEQYF.

The rearrangement links TRBV19 to TRBJ1-1, with D maybe TRBD1 (6 bases). V lost 4 bases, J lost 4 bases, and 10 bases lay in between. The CDR3 consists of 13 residues. The V gene's germline CDR1 is LNHDA and CDR2 SQIVND (reference sequence). The CDR3 spells CASSTGVFTEAFF. The CDR3 region has the DNA TGTGCCAGTAGTACAGGGGTCTTCACTGAAGCTTTCTTT.

The rearrangement joins TRBV11-2 to TRBJ2-5; tentative D call: TRBD2 (6 bases). Germline V gene data show CDR1 as SGHAT and CDR2 as FQNNGV. V was clipped by 1 base and J by 2 bases, with 14 bases between them. The CDR3 has 16 amino acids. The CDR3 DNA reads as TGTGCCAGCAGCTTAGGATCGGGGACTGAACAAGAGACCCAGTACTTC. Translation: CASSLGSGTEQETQYF.

V and J are TRBV7-8 and TRBJ1-1, with 7 bases lining up with TRBD1. The junction had 9 bases not matched to a gene; V was cut back by 5 bases and J by 0 bases. Germline V gene sequence: CDR1 SGHVS, CDR2 FQNEAQ. This CDR3 is built from 16 residues. CDR3 in amino acids: CASSPDRIVVNTEAFF. The CDR3 DNA is TGTGCCAGCAGCCCGGACAGGATCGTGGTGAACACTGAAGCTTTCTTT.